These T cell receptor beta chains were read from a single sample in a study of blood T cell repertoires in COVID-19. TCRdb's copy holds only in-frame clones and misses some; the assay was immunoSEQ multiplex PCR. The sample shows over 130,000 clones, 75% to 85% of them seen only once. The sequenced sample consisted of peripheral blood. Receptors originate from a man in his fifties with acute or convalescent COVID-19. Each CDR3 is given with its conserved first and last residue. D genes are given only for firm matches. Not every row has a clone size; where given, it reads once, few, many or a size class.

d_gene,j_gene,abundance,v_gene,CDR3aa,CDR3nt
.,TRBJ1-4,.,TRBV3-1/TRBV3-2,CASSQFGMGHPDEKLFF,TGTGCCAGCAGCCAATTCGGGATGGGACATCCGGATGAAAAACTGTTTTTT
.,TRBJ1-3,.,TRBV6-6,CASSPSRTAGNTIYF,TGTGCCAGCAGCCCTAGCCGGACAGCTGGAAACACCATATATTTT
.,TRBJ2-1,.,TRBV30,CAWDYDRYNEQFF,TGTGCCTGGGATTACGACAGATACAATGAGCAGTTCTTC
TRBD1,TRBJ2-5,.,TRBV6-5,CASRRSTGTGETQYF,TGTGCCAGCAGACGCTCCACCGGGACAGGGGAGACCCAGTACTTC
.,TRBJ2-7,once,TRBV5-4,CASRSPVGHEQYF,TGTGCCAGCAGGAGTCCTGTTGGGCACGAGCAGTACTTC
.,TRBJ2-3,.,TRBV27,CASTRRISTDTQYF,TGTGCCAGCACGCGTAGAATTAGCACAGATACGCAGTATTTT
TRBD2,TRBJ2-5,.,TRBV11-2,CASSLASGGAGETQYF,TGTGCCAGCAGCTTGGCTAGCGGGGGGGCCGGCGAGACCCAGTACTTC
.,TRBJ2-3,.,TRBV27,CASSGITDTQYF,TGTGCCAGCAGCGGGATCACAGATACGCAGTATTTT
TRBD1,TRBJ2-7,.,TRBV27,CASRRQGAYEQYF,TGTGCCAGCAGAAGACAGGGGGCCTACGAGCAGTACTTC
TRBD1,TRBJ2-7,.,TRBV6-5,CASSWGQGTYEQYF,TGTGCCAGCAGTTGGGGACAGGGCACCTACGAGCAGTACTTC
.,TRBJ2-1,.,TRBV27,CASSLRLPGNEQFF,TGTGCCAGCAGTTTAAGGCTGCCAGGCAATGAGCAGTTCTTC
.,TRBJ1-3,.,TRBV30,CAALRAPERNTIYF,TGTGCCGCCCTGAGGGCACCAGAGAGAAACACCATATATTTT
.,TRBJ2-1,.,TRBV4-1,CASSQGVGNSYNEQFF,TGCGCCAGCAGCCAAGGGGTCGGGAACTCCTACAATGAGCAGTTCTTC
.,TRBJ1-2,.,TRBV19,CASSPRDSGQYGYTF,TGTGCCAGTAGTCCCAGGGACTCGGGGCAATACGGCTACACCTTC
.,TRBJ1-1,.,TRBV19,CASNSPGMNTEAFF,TGTGCCAGTAATTCCCCTGGCATGAACACTGAAGCTTTCTTT
.,TRBJ1-2,once,TRBV28,CASRTSLNYGYTF,TGTGCCAGCAGGACTTCTCTTAACTATGGCTACACCTTC
.,TRBJ1-1,.,TRBV27,CASKKDRLVSEAFF,TGTGCCAGCAAAAAGGACAGACTCGTAAGTGAAGCTTTCTTT
.,TRBJ2-5,.,TRBV6-5,CASSYADYVQETQYF,TGTGCCAGCAGTTACGCAGACTACGTACAAGAGACCCAGTACTTC
.,TRBJ2-2,.,TRBV29-1,CSVVSVGEAAGELFF,TGCAGCGTTGTAAGCGTCGGAGAGGCGGCCGGGGAGCTGTTTTTT
.,TRBJ1-2,.,TRBV10-3,CAISDGGRLYGYTF,TGTGCCATCAGTGACGGGGGGCGCCTCTATGGCTACACCTTC
.,TRBJ2-7,.,TRBV2,CASSVPQTSGYEQYF,TGTGCCAGCAGTGTCCCCCAGACTAGTGGGTACGAGCAGTACTTC
.,TRBJ2-3,.,TRBV5-6,CASSFPSWESTDTQYF,TGTGCCAGCAGCTTTCCTAGCTGGGAGAGCACAGATACGCAGTATTTT
TRBD1,TRBJ1-1,.,TRBV5-1,CASSLTGQRMNTEAFF,TGCGCCAGCAGCTTAACGGGACAGAGAATGAACACTGAAGCTTTCTTT
TRBD2,TRBJ2-1,.,TRBV7-9,CASSEGRAVYNEQFF,TGTGCCAGCAGCGAGGGGAGGGCAGTCTACAATGAGCAGTTCTTC
TRBD2,TRBJ2-7,few,TRBV12-3/TRBV12-4,CASRGRGGYEQYF,TGTGCCAGCAGGGGGAGGGGTGGCTACGAGCAGTACTTC
TRBD2,TRBJ2-1,.,TRBV27,CASSYRTSGTNNEQFF,TGTGCCAGCAGTTACCGAACTAGCGGGACCAACAATGAGCAGTTCTTC
TRBD1,TRBJ1-5,.,TRBV24-1,CATSDSTGGWQPQHF,TGTGCCACCAGTGATTCTACAGGGGGCTGGCAGCCCCAGCATTTT
.,TRBJ2-5,.,TRBV29-1,CSVVQGGSIQETQYF,TGCAGCGTTGTTCAGGGGGGTTCCATCCAAGAGACCCAGTACTTC
.,TRBJ1-2,.,TRBV6-5,CASSYDGASYGYTF,TGTGCCAGCAGTTACGACGGAGCGAGCTATGGCTACACCTTC
.,TRBJ1-1,.,TRBV4-1,CASSHPPYTEAFF,TGCGCCAGCAGCCATCCCCCGTACACTGAAGCTTTCTTT
TRBD2,TRBJ2-1,.,TRBV15,CATSRDLTSAYNEQFF,TGTGCCACCAGCAGAGATCTAACTAGCGCCTACAATGAGCAGTTCTTC
TRBD1,TRBJ1-2,once,TRBV6-4,CASSEEEGAGGYTF,TGTGCCAGCAGTGAGGAGGAGGGGGCTGGTGGCTACACCTTC
.,TRBJ1-1,.,TRBV18,CASSPGQRTEAFF,TGTGCCAGCTCACCAGGACAGAGAACTGAAGCTTTCTTT
TRBD1,TRBJ2-5,.,TRBV5-1,CASSYGTAQETQYF,TGCGCCAGCAGCTACGGGACAGCTCAAGAGACCCAGTACTTC
TRBD1,TRBJ1-2,few,TRBV14,CASSPDRGGGYTF,TGTGCCAGCAGCCCTGACAGGGGCGGAGGCTACACCTTC